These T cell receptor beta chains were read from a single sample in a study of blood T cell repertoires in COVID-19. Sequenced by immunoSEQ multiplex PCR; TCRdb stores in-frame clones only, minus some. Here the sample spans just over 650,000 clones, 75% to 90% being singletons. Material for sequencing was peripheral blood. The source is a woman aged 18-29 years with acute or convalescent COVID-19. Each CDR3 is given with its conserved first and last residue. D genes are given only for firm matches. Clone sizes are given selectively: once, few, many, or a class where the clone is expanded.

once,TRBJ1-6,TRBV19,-,CASSPSQGSSPLHF,TGTGCCAGTAGTCCCTCTCAGGGGTCTTCACCCCTCCACTTT
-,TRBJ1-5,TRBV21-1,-,CASWDSLNQPQHF,TGTGCCAGCTGGGACAGCCTCAATCAGCCCCAGCATTTT
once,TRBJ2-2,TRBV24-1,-,CATSDWKGGKTGELFF,TGTGCCACCAGTGATTGGAAAGGGGGTAAAACCGGGGAGCTGTTTTTT
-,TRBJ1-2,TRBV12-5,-,CASGFDSPNYGYTF,TGTGCTAGTGGATTCGACAGTCCTAACTATGGCTACACCTTC
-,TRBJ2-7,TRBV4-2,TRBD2,CASSQDSSGGPGEQYF,TGTGCCAGCAGCCAAGATTCTAGCGGGGGGCCCGGGGAGCAGTACTTC
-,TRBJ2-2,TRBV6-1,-,CASSELGHPLSEDGELFF,TGTGCCAGCAGTGAACTGGGACACCCTCTTAGTGAGGACGGGGAGCTGTTTTTT
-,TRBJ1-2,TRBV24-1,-,CATSDLTERPLYCGYTF,TGTGCCACCAGTGATTTGACGGAGCGACCTCTATACTGTGGCTACACCTTC
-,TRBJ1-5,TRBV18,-,CTSSDTGDYQPQHF,TGTACCAGCTCAGATACAGGAGACTATCAGCCCCAGCATTTT
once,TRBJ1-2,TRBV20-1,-,CSASLGTWLLDGYTF,TGCAGTGCTAGTCTTGGGACATGGCTCTTGGATGGCTACACCTTC
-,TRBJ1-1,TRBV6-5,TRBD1,CASSRPRGLGAFF,TGTGCCAGCAGTAGACCCAGGGGGCTCGGAGCTTTCTTT
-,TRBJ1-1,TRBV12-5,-,CASGPTGLLLGSTEAFF,TGTGCTAGTGGACCCACGGGCCTCTTGTTGGGGAGCACTGAAGCTTTCTTT
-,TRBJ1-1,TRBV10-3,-,CAISDLDGANTEAFF,TGTGCCATCAGTGACCTAGACGGAGCGAACACTGAAGCTTTCTTT
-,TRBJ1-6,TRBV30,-,CAWSPWGRRTPLHF,TGTGCCTGGAGCCCCTGGGGGCGCCGAACACCCCTCCACTTT
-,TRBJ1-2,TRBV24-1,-,CATSDPRAVNYGYTF,TGTGCCACCAGTGATCCCAGGGCAGTCAACTATGGCTACACCTTC
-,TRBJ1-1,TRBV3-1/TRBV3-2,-,CASSQVPDRNTEAFF,TGTGCCAGCAGCCAAGTCCCGGACAGAAACACTGAAGCTTTCTTT
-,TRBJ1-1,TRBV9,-,CASSLTAGPEAFF,TGTGCCAGCAGCCTCACGGCGGGGCCTGAAGCTTTCTTT
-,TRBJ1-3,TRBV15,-,CATSRDRNRGNTIYF,TGTGCCACCAGCAGAGATAGGAACAGGGGAAACACCATATATTTT
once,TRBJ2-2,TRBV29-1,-,CSTGVPNTGELFF,TGCAGCACCGGGGTCCCGAACACCGGGGAGCTGTTTTTT
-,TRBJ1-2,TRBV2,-,CASSDFDGYTF,TGTGCCAGCAGTGATTTCGATGGCTACACCTTC
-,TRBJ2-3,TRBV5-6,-,CASSLWDMGTQYF,TGTGCCAGCAGCTTGTGGGACATGGGTACGCAGTATTTT
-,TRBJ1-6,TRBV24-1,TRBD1,CATSGGTANSPLHF,TGTGCCACCAGTGGTGGGACAGCGAATTCACCCCTCCACTTT
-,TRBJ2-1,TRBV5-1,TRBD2,CASSLAGSAAGGLNEQFF,TGCGCCAGCAGCTTGGCCGGATCTGCAGCGGGGGGGCTCAATGAGCAGTTCTTC
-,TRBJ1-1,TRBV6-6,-,CASSYSVGAGAFF,TGTGCCAGCAGTTACTCGGTGGGGGCGGGAGCTTTCTTT
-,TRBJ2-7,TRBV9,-,CASSPPRAGYEQYF,TGTGCCAGCAGCCCTCCCCGGGCGGGCTACGAGCAGTACTTC
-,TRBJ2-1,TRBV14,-,CASSPALGTPYNEQFF,TGTGCCAGCAGTCCGGCCCTGGGGACACCCTACAATGAGCAGTTCTTC
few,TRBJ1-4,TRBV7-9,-,CASSSSRGGEFEKLFF,TGTGCCAGCAGCTCCTCCCGGGGGGGTGAGTTCGAAAAACTGTTTTTT
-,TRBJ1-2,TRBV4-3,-,CASSQEVWPGGGYTF,TGCGCCAGCAGCCAAGAGGTGTGGCCGGGGGGTGGCTACACCTTC
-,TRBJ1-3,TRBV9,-,CASSPGQPTGNTIYF,TGTGCCAGCAGCCCAGGACAGCCCACTGGAAACACCATATATTTT
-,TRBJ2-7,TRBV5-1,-,CASSLAQGTSEQYF,TGCGCCAGCAGCTTGGCCCAGGGGACCTCCGAGCAGTACTTC